The T cell receptor (beta chain) described here comes from a study of T cells in Graves' hyperthyroidism and ophthalmopathy. The study, taken as a whole, reports: Model output signaled ophthalmopathy a median 6.5 months ahead of onset. Peripheral blood also featured most of the thyroid clonotypes expanded above 0.001.

Losses at the gene ends were 2 bases for V and 6 bases for J; bases not matched to a gene: 9. Germline CDR1 is DFQATT and CDR2 is SNEGSKA (reference sequence). The length of the CDR3 is 15 residues. The TCR beta CDR3 regions underwent amplification using RNA transcripts as the source. In the first-round RT-PCR of the TCR CDR3, the HTBI primer set was used. In TCRdb, the multiplex PCR reads were re-called with MiXCR into one record per CDR3 protein. The repertoire consists of hundreds of thousands of distinct CDR3 sequences, with 13% to 15% occurring once and the leading ten covering approximately 13%. PBMCs were obtained from about 10 ml fresh peripheral blood. A word on this clonotype: As yet, its antigen is unknown.

V is TRBV20-1 and J is TRBJ1-4, with 7 positions matching TRBD1. The sequenced sample was blood. This sequence was found in a woman aged 45-65 years with Graves' ophthalmopathy. The CDR3: CSARRPGTDDEKLFF. The CDR3 DNA follows: TGCAGTGCTAGAAGGCCCGGGACAGATGATGAAAAACTGTTTTTT.